This T cell receptor beta chain was profiled in a study of T cell responses to AZD1222 COVID-19 vaccine. Clones were sequenced by immunoSEQ multiplex PCR, and TCRdb holds only the in-frame ones, with some missing. The sample yields over 110,000 clones, roughly 90% seen once. Of note for this clone: Its target is not known.

It was second doses at about 4 or about 12 weeks that were pooled. The CDR3 loop spans 14 amino acids. Germline CDR1 is LGHDT and CDR2 is YNNKEL (reference sequence). V dropped 3 bases and J dropped 8 bases, with 16 bases sitting between them. Study results and caveats: Once two AZD1222 doses were given, Spike-specific TCR breadth and depth went up. The sample set comprised mostly white British donors with more females, and clonal diversity was possibly underestimated.

The sample here was peripheral blood, taken 28 days after the second AZD1222 dose. V gene TRBV3-1 (or the pseudogene TRBV3-2) combines with J gene TRBJ1-2; tentative D call: TRBD1 (6 bases). The receptor comes from an adult who received the AZD1222 COVID-19 vaccine. The CDR3 loop is CASSHTIGQTGYTF. In DNA, the CDR3 is TGTGCCAGCAGCCACACCATAGGACAGACCGGCTACACCTTC.